The 30 T cell receptor beta chains given below trace back to one sample, sequenced in a study of Graves' ophthalmopathy and Graves' hyperthyroidism. Researchers took RNA transcripts and amplified TCR beta CDR3 regions from them. In the first round, RT-PCR was carried out with HTBI primers, and a multiplex PCR formed the second round. TCRdb re-called the multiplex PCR reads through MiXCR, storing one row per CDR3 protein. The profile shows over a million distinct CDR3 sequences, roughly two fifths of them singletons. The sequenced material came from peripheral blood or thyroid tissue (not recorded which). The receptors come from an adult man with Graves' hyperthyroidism.

This clonotype was picked up many times. The rearrangement links TRBV7-2 to TRBJ1-2, with 8 bases aligning to TRBD1. Germline trimming cut 5 bases from V and 0 bases from J; bases unmatched to any gene: 5. Germline V gives CDR1 SGHTA, CDR2 FQGNSA. The CDR3 spans 15 residues. The chain's CDR3 is CASSLQGGANYGYTF. CDR3 coding DNA: TGTGCCAGCAGCCTACAGGGGGGAGCTAACTATGGCTACACCTTC. The full variable domain, in which reference TRBV7-2 and TRBJ1-2 provide the parts outside the CDR3, is GAGVSQSPSNKVTEKGKDVELRCDPISGHTALYWYRQSLGQGLEFLIYFQGNSAPDKSGLPSDRFSAERTGGSVSTLTIQRTQQEDSAVYLCASSLQGGANYGYTFGSGTRLTVV.

The J gene is TRBJ2-7, the V gene TRBV12-3 or TRBV12-4; TRBD1 might be the D (6 bases). CDR3 length: 16 residues. Between the trimmed V and J ends, which lost 6 bases and 3 bases, there was a span of 21 bases. CDR3 in DNA: TGTGCCAGCAGCCTAAGGGTCAGGGGCCCTGGCTACGAGCAGTACTTC. This sequence encodes CASSLRVRGPGYEQYF.

This clonotype was seen more than once but under ten times. The chain couples TRBV6-2 or TRBV6-3 to TRBJ1-1; the D is unclear. V lost 8 bases to trimming and J lost 4 bases, with 26 bases between them. Per germline, CDR1 MNHEY and CDR2 SVGEGT. This CDR3 has 17 residues. CDR3 sequence (DNA): TGTGCCAGCTCCCCCCACCGGGTGAAGTCGTCTGTCACTGAAGCTTTCTTT. Translated: CASSPHRVKSSVTEAFF.

V usage is TRBV7-9 and J usage is TRBJ1-2; D remains unclear. The CDR3 is made up of 14 amino acids. V was shortened by 0 bases and J by 8 bases, with 13 bases between the two germline ends. From germline, CDR1 is SEHNR and CDR2 FQNEAQ (reference sequence). CDR3 sequence reads: CASSLATAIWGYTF. The CDR3 coding sequence is TGTGCCAGCAGCTTAGCGACTGCGATCTGGGGCTACACCTTC.

The sample holds a few counts of this clonotype. This chain joins TRBV28 and TRBJ1-5, with D unclear. Germline loops: CDR1 MDHEN, CDR2 SYDVKM. Trimming removed 3 bases at V and 4 bases at J, with 13 bases between. The CDR3 extends over 15 amino acids. The CDR3 reads CASSLPGRGNQPQHF. The DNA for the CDR3 is TGTGCCAGCAGTTTGCCCGGACGGGGAAATCAGCCCCAGCATTTT.

Notes on this clonotype: With a much larger clone just one base away, this may be a read error. The gene calls are TRBV4-1 and TRBJ2-6, with 7 bases that match TRBD2. The CDR3 sequence is 17 residues long. V dropped 4 bases and J dropped 2; count of bases not matched to a gene: 8. The germline gives CDR1 MGHRA, CDR2 YSYEKL. The CDR3 DNA reads TGCGCCAGCAGCCGGGCGATCGGACTAGCTGGGGCCAACGTCCTGACTTTC. This sequence encodes CASSRAIGLAGANVLTF.

This clonotype has more than one count but fewer than ten. The chain employs TRBV25-1 and TRBJ2-2; perhaps TRBD2 as D (5 bases). This CDR3 has 13 amino acids. Deletions cut 6 bases from V and 3 bases from J, with 8 bases between. CDR1 and CDR2 (germline): MGHDK, SYGVNS. CDR3 DNA: TGTGCCAGCAGCGGGCGGGACACCGGGGAGCTGTTTTTT. This encodes CASSGRDTGELFF.

This clonotype was seen many times. The chain uses TRBV11-2 and TRBJ2-5; 7 bases match TRBD1. The germline V gene has CDR1 SGHAT and CDR2 FQNNGV. Trimming removed 4 bases from V and 4 bases from J; junction bases left unmatched: 6. CDR3 length: 14 amino acids. The CDR3, as DNA: TGTGCCAGCAGCTCAGGACAGGAGCGAGAGACCCAGTACTTC. Translation gives CASSSGQERETQYF. Looking up the rest from reference TRBV11-2 and TRBJ2-5 gives the full variable domain: EAGVAQSPRYKIIEKRQSVAFWCNPISGHATLYWYQQILGQGPKLLIQFQNNGVVDDSQLPKDRFSAERLKGVDSTLKIQPAKLEDSAVYLCASSSGQERETQYFGPGTRLLVL.

The chain links TRBV5-1 to TRBJ2-2, with 10 nucleotides matching TRBD1. V lost 0 bases and J lost 3; bases outside the gene matches: 8. Germline V gene lookup returns CDR1 SGHRS and CDR2 YFSETQ. The CDR3 is 18 amino acids. Here the CDR3 reads CASSLGPGQGRDTGELFF. The CDR3 region has the DNA TGCGCCAGCAGCTTGGGCCCGGGACAGGGGAGGGACACCGGGGAGCTGTTTTTT.

With regard to this clonotype: This may arise from a read error, as a much more abundant clone is one base away. The chain joins TRBV5-5 to TRBJ1-1, with a possible D match to TRBD1 (6 bases). The CDR3 is 14 residues long. V was shortened by 4 bases and J by 1 base, with 11 bases between the two germline ends. The germline CDR1 and CDR2 sequences are SGHKS and YYEKEE (reference sequence). This chain's CDR3 is CASSHQDRNTEAFF. For the CDR3, the DNA is TGTGCCAGCAGCCACCAGGACAGGAACACTGAAGCTTTCTTT.

Of note for this clonotype: A much larger clone differs from this one at a single base, so this may be a read error. V and J are TRBV7-2 and TRBJ2-5; maybe TRBD2 (6 bases). This CDR3 comprises 11 residues. Germline CDR1 and CDR2: SGHTA and FQGNSA. Trimming took off 1 base at V and 14 bases at J, with 11 bases between the two ends. The CDR3 spells CTSSLGLENYF. In DNA form, the CDR3 reads TGTACCAGCAGCTTAGGACTAGAAAACTACTTC.

The V and J genes are TRBV20-1 and TRBJ1-5; no definite D call. The V gene lost 3 bases and the J gene lost 0 bases, with 9 bases spanning the gap. The CDR3 has 14 residues. The germline gives CDR1 DFQATT, CDR2 SNEGSKA (reference sequence). This CDR3 is CSASKGDSNQPQHF. The CDR3 DNA sequence: TGCAGTGCTAGCAAGGGAGATAGCAATCAGCCCCAGCATTTT.

The chain couples TRBV25-1 to TRBJ2-2, with TRBD2 matching over 12 bases. The germline V gene encodes CDR1 MGHDK and CDR2 SYGVNS. The length of the CDR3 is 17 residues. V dropped 6 bases and J dropped 6; count of bases not matched to a gene: 11. The CDR3 coding sequence is TGTGCCAGCAGCCCCGGACTAGCGGGGCCTTGGGCCGGGGAGCTGTTTTTT. Its protein product is CASSPGLAGPWAGELFF.

The chain links TRBV12-3 or TRBV12-4 to TRBJ1-1; unclear D gene. The CDR3 is 13 amino acids. V lost 6 bases and J lost 4, with 12 bases in between. The CDR3 nucleotides are TGTGCCAGCAGCGCTCCCACAAGCACTGAAGCTTTCTTT. Protein sequence: CASSAPTSTEAFF.

This clonotype was recorded at least ten times. The chain has TRBV19 and TRBJ2-7; a possible D gene is TRBD1 (5 bases). Trimming stripped 5 bases from V and 6 bases from J, with 11 bases between. CDR1 and CDR2 (germline): LNHDA, SQIVND (reference sequence). The CDR3 has 12 amino acids. The chain's CDR3 is CASSGRAAEQYF. The DNA of the CDR3 is TGTGCCAGTAGTGGCAGGGCCGCCGAGCAGTACTTC.

The chain links TRBV4-1 to TRBJ2-2; D perhaps matches TRBD2 (5 bases). Trimming removed 0 bases from V and 6 bases from J, with 8 bases in between. The CDR3 has 14 amino acids. Germline V gives CDR1 MGHRA, CDR2 YSYEKL. CDR3 region: CASSQEGSAGELFF. Written as DNA, the CDR3 is TGCGCCAGCAGCCAAGAAGGGAGCGCCGGGGAGCTGTTTTTT.

V is TRBV29-1 and J is TRBJ1-4; 7 bases map to TRBD1. CDR1 is SQVTM, CDR2 ANQGSEA, per germline. With V trimmed by 6 bases and J by 5 bases, 9 bases remained unmatched. The CDR3 has 14 residues. The CDR3, as DNA: TGCAGCGTCCGCTCCGGGACAGCAAATGAAAAACTGTTTTTT. It codes for CSVRSGTANEKLFF.

The rearrangement uses TRBV6-5 and TRBJ2-5, with 10 positions matching TRBD1. Germline loops: CDR1 MNHEY, CDR2 SVGAGI. The ends lost 5 bases at V and 5 bases at J; junction bases unmatched: 14. The CDR3 spans 17 residues. Here the CDR3 DNA reads TGTGCCAGCAGTGTCGGATGGACAGGGGGTGGTGGGGAGACCCAGTACTTC. This translates into CASSVGWTGGGGETQYF.

Many counts were recorded for this clonotype. The DNA for the CDR3 is TGTGCCAGTAGTATAGACAGCCAAGAGACCCAGTACTTC. This gives the protein CASSIDSQETQYF. The rearrangement uses TRBV19 and TRBJ2-5; no clear D gene. The CDR3 has 13 residues. Trimming took off 0 bases at V and 1 base at J, with 3 bases between the two ends. Germline V lookup: CDR1 LNHDA, CDR2 SQIVND (reference sequence).

There are many counts of this clonotype. V usage is TRBV7-8 and J usage is TRBJ1-4, with D perhaps TRBD1 (5 bases). Trimming took 3 bases from V and 6 from J, leaving 11 bases between them. This CDR3 is built from 14 residues. Germline loops: CDR1 SGHVS, CDR2 FQNEAQ. DNA of the CDR3: TGTGCCAGCAGCTTCGGCAGGGACGATGAAAAACTGTTTTTT. It encodes CASSFGRDDEKLFF.

This clonotype came up many times. The chain recombines TRBV20-1 with TRBJ1-2, with D maybe TRBD1 (6 bases). Deletions cut 3 bases from V and 2 bases from J, with 10 bases between. CDR1 is DFQATT and CDR2 is SNEGSKA in the germline V gene (reference sequence). The CDR3 loop spans 13 amino acids. The DNA for the CDR3 is TGCAGTGCTAGTTCGGGACACAACTATGGCTACACCTTC. Translated, it gives CSASSGHNYGYTF.

V and J are TRBV7-9 and TRBJ1-4; weak D call: TRBD1 (6 bases). V lost 10 bases and J lost 4, with 13 bases in between. The germline gives CDR1 SEHNR, CDR2 FQNEAQ (reference sequence). The CDR3 spans 13 residues. DNA for the CDR3: TGTGCCACCAGGGGCGAGGATAATGAAAAACTGTTTTTT. Its translation is CATRGEDNEKLFF.

The V and J genes are TRBV7-9 and TRBJ1-1; possible D gene TRBD1, 6 bases. The V end was cut by 11 bases, the J end by 1 base, with 17 bases between. Per the germline V gene, CDR1 is SEHNR and CDR2 is FQNEAQ (reference sequence). This CDR3 is built from 14 residues. CDR3 in DNA: TGTGCCTGGAGTGTGGGCAGGGGGAACACTGAAGCTTTCTTT. It encodes CAWSVGRGNTEAFF.

The chain carries TRBV2 and TRBJ1-1; tentative D call: TRBD1 (5 bases). This CDR3 has 15 residues. The V and J ends lost 5 bases and 1 base respectively, with 14 bases between them. Germline V gene data show CDR1 as SNHLY and CDR2 as FYNNEI. In nucleotides, the CDR3 is TGTGCCAGCAGTCCATCGGGACTCACGAACACTGAAGCTTTCTTT. Translated: CASSPSGLTNTEAFF. The entire variable domain, with the rest obtained from reference TRBV2 and TRBJ1-1, is as follows: EPEVTQTPSHQVTQMGQEVILRCVPISNHLYFYWYRQILGQKVEFLVSFYNNEISEKSEIFDDQFSVERPDGSNFTLKIRSTKLEDSAMYFCASSPSGLTNTEAFFGQGTRLTVV.

This clonotype has at least ten counts. The chain couples TRBV5-1 to TRBJ1-4; D remains unclear. Trimming stripped 0 bases from V and 7 bases from J, with 7 bases between. CDR1 SGHRS and CDR2 YFSETQ come from the germline V gene. The CDR3 has 13 residues. The CDR3 DNA reads as TGCGCCAGCAGCTTGGGGCCGGGTGAAAAACTGTTTTTT. Protein sequence: CASSLGPGEKLFF.

In this sample, this clonotype turned up a few times. The V call is TRBV4-1, the J call TRBJ1-5, with 9 bases aligning to TRBD1. The CDR3 covers 17 residues. J was trimmed by 4 bases and V by 3 bases; bases with no gene match: 10. Germline CDR1 reads MGHRA; CDR2 reads YSYEKL. CDR3 amino acids: CASSQPKDRGDNQPQHF. CDR3 coding DNA: TGCGCCAGCAGCCAGCCCAAAGACAGGGGGGATAATCAGCCCCAGCATTTT.

In this sample, this clonotype turned up many times. The chain uses TRBV7-2 and TRBJ2-7, with D possibly TRBD1 on 6 matching bases. The CDR3 is 13 amino acids. Germline V gene lookup returns CDR1 SGHTA and CDR2 FQGNSA. V lost 7 bases to trimming and J lost 4 bases, with 14 bases between them. The CDR3 here is CASNLTGPYEQYF. Here the CDR3 DNA reads TGTGCCAGCAACCTTACAGGGCCTTACGAGCAGTACTTC.

This clonotype was seen a few times. A much larger clonotype is one base distant, so this may be a read error. The chain has TRBV6-1 and TRBJ2-7, with D tentatively TRBD1 (5 bases). Germline CDR1 is MNHNS and CDR2 is SASEGT. Deletions cut 1 base from V and 2 bases from J, with 6 bases between. The CDR3 contains 13 residues. CDR3 sequence reads: CASSEGRAYEQYF. DNA for the CDR3: TGTGCCAGCAGTGAAGGCAGGGCCTACGAGCAGTACTTC.

This clonotype was detected a few times. An end of the junction differs from the germline gene, which may be a read error. The chain uses TRBV7-8 and TRBJ2-7; D perhaps matches TRBD2 (5 bases). The CDR3 is 14 residues long. CDR1 SGHVS and CDR2 FQNEAQ come from the germline V gene. The CDR3 is CASSQGGLLYEQYF. For the CDR3, the DNA is TGCGCCAGCAGCCAAGGAGGACTTCTCTACGAGCAGTACTTC.

This clonotype came up many times. The chain employs TRBV9 and TRBJ1-1; no clear D. Germline lookup yields CDR1 SGDLS and CDR2 YYNGEE. The CDR3 is 12 amino acids. V lost 2 bases and J 0 bases, leaving 2 bases between the germline ends. In DNA, the CDR3 is TGTGCCAGCAGCGTGGTGAACACTGAAGCTTTCTTT. It encodes CASSVVNTEAFF.